The table lists the clone carrying this TCR beta chain with a few counts. As yet, its antigen is unknown. These data belong to a study of T-cell reconstitution after alpha-beta-depleted transplantation in children. Study-level points and caveats: Some patients showed high day-60 TCRbeta diversity, which derived from surviving recipient T cells and thymic progenitors. At around two months after transplant, the alpha-beta T cells were reportedly derived from several hundred expanded clones that came from non-depleted graft cells. By one year post-transplant, T-cell counts and diversity largely arose from T cells that were newly produced.

Germline CDR1 reads SGHNT; CDR2 reads YENEEA. With 3 bases removed from V and 2 bases from J, the gap between germline ends came to 10 bases. CDR3 length: 14 residues. The authors prepared the TCRbeta library with unique molecular identifiers. TCRdb reanalysed the PCR reads using MiXCR and keeps one entry per CDR3 protein. Among fewer than 250,000 distinct CDR3 sequences listed, roughly a sixth were seen once. This clonotype originated in a male patient aged 2 to 10 who had a stem cell transplant for acute lymphoblastic leukemia, so the T cells may come from the graft donor. V and J are TRBV11-3 and TRBJ2-5; D is unresolved. The starting material was PBMCs, mostly from graft donor cells, obtained 360 days after TCRalphabeta/CD19-depleted stem cell transplant. CDR3 DNA sequence: TGTGCCAGCAGCTTCTTAAGTTATCAAGAGACCCAGTACTTC. It translates to CASSFLSYQETQYF.